This TCR beta chain was found in a study of cytomegalovirus exposure and HLA in healthy donors. Study-wide results and limits: A missense DCLRE1C variant was associated with V- and J-gene trimming of TCR beta chains in a later analysis, and an independent cohort replicated the association. The study put some 160 TCR beta chains on its list as cytomegalovirus-associated. There were several of the most significant clusters that appeared linked to common viral pathogens in a later analysis. For presence/absence analyses, sequencing depth was assumed to be roughly uniform across donors.

CDR1 and CDR2 (germline): LGHNA, YSLEER. V gave up 2 bases and J gave up 2 bases; unmatched junction bases: 2. The CDR3 is 16 residues long. The primer mix had 60 Vbeta and 13 Jbeta primers. Clones were sequenced by immunoSEQ multiplex PCR, and TCRdb holds only the in-frame ones, with some missing. The table lists tens of thousands of clones, more than 85% of them singletons, with less than 3.5% in the top ten. Comments on this clone: What it binds is unknown.

The receptor comes from a woman aged 18-35 years in good health and CMV-seronegative. The sequencing input was PBMCs. V usage is TRBV4-3 and J usage is TRBJ2-6; TRBD1 agrees at 8 bases. In nucleotides, the CDR3 is TGCGCCAGCAGCCAACCGGACAGGGCTGGGGCCAACGTCCTGACTTTC. Its translation is CASSQPDRAGANVLTF.